This TCR beta chain was found in a study of blood T cell repertoires in COVID-19. At the level of the study: Samples taken during acute and convalescent COVID-19 were collected in the United States, Italy and Spain. Sources were T cells, B-cell-depleted T cells, or PBMCs; the material itself was cDNA or gDNA.

Sequencing used immunoSEQ multiplex PCR; TCRdb keeps in-frame clones, though not all of them. The sample includes fewer than 40,000 clones, roughly 90% of them seen just once. Sequenced sample: peripheral blood. This receptor was obtained from a man between 70 and 80 years old with active COVID-19.

The CDR3 DNA sequence: TGTGCCAGTGGAACGGGACAGGGGGCGCGCGGCTACACCTTC. Protein product: CASGTGQGARGYTF. This chain uses TRBV6-6 with TRBJ1-2, with 12 nucleotides matching TRBD1. Germline V gene sequence: CDR1 MNHNY, CDR2 SVGAGI (reference sequence). The CDR3 loop spans 14 amino acids. Trimming took 9 bases from V and 8 from J; bases not matched to a gene: 10.